These 26 T cell receptor beta chains originate from one sample sequenced in a study of cytomegalovirus exposure and HLA in healthy donors. The method was immunoSEQ multiplex PCR; TCRdb's version includes in-frame clones alone and lacks a portion of them. The sample records about 160,000 clones, roughly 91% being singletons. The source material was PBMCs. The receptors shown here come from a man younger than 35 in good health and CMV-seropositive.

The chain couples TRBV27 to TRBJ2-7; no clear D gene. The ends were cut back, 5 bases at V and 2 bases at J, with 13 bases in the middle. Germline lookup yields CDR1 MNHEY and CDR2 SMNVEV (reference sequence). The CDR3 extends over 14 amino acids. CDR3 nucleotide sequence: TGTGCCAGCAGTCCTGGAGTGAAACCCTACGAGCAGTACTTC. As protein: CASSPGVKPYEQYF.

CDR3 region: CASRSDTNYGYTF. The CDR3 DNA reads as TGTGCCAGCAGATCAGACACCAACTATGGCTACACCTTC. J is TRBJ1-2 and V is TRBV28; D unclear. CDR1 MDHEN and CDR2 SYDVKM come from the germline V gene. Trimming cost V 6 bases and J 2 bases, with 10 bases left between them. This CDR3 has 13 amino acids.

This clone has just a few counts. This rearrangement joins TRBV6-5 to TRBJ1-2; 10 nucleotides align to TRBD1. V shed 2 bases, J shed 7 bases, and the junction held 4 bases outside the gene matches. The CDR3 extends over 14 amino acids. The germline gives CDR1 MNHEY, CDR2 SVGAGI. CDR3 region: CASSYRTGGSGYTF. As DNA, the CDR3 is TGTGCCAGCAGTTACAGGACAGGGGGTTCTGGCTACACCTTC.

This chain links TRBV28 with TRBJ1-5, with TRBD1 as a possible D gene (5 bases). Trimming left V 5 bases short and J 6 bases short, with 14 bases between. The CDR3 extends over 14 amino acids. Germline V gene lookup returns CDR1 MDHEN and CDR2 SYDVKM. The CDR3 is CASSKRSGFQPQHF. In DNA form, the CDR3 reads TGTGCCAGCAGTAAAAGGTCAGGGTTTCAGCCCCAGCATTTT.

The J gene is TRBJ2-1, the V gene TRBV29-1, with 11 bases aligning to TRBD2. This CDR3 is 14 amino acids long. V was pared by 5 bases and J by 4 bases, with 4 bases of the junction left unmatched. Looked up from germline, CDR1 is SQVTM and CDR2 is ANQGSEA. CDR3 in DNA: TGCAGCGTTCCCCGGACTAGCGGGTACAATGAGCAGTTCTTC. Translation: CSVPRTSGYNEQFF.

The V and J genes are TRBV6-5 and TRBJ2-3; 8 positions agree with TRBD1. CDR1 is MNHEY, CDR2 SVGAGI, per germline. The CDR3 contains 13 residues. The CDR3 protein is CATGQGARDTQYF. DNA for the CDR3: TGTGCAACCGGGCAGGGGGCAAGAGATACGCAGTATTTT.

The chain combines TRBV6-1 with TRBJ1-5; no firm D call. This CDR3 has 13 residues. Deletions cut 3 bases from V and 7 bases from J, with 10 bases between. CDR1 and CDR2 from the germline V gene are MNHNS and SASEGT. The CDR3 sequence: CASSEVAGQPQHF. The DNA for the CDR3 is TGTGCCAGCAGTGAGGTAGCGGGGCAGCCCCAGCATTTT.

This chain joins TRBV5-4 and TRBJ2-3; a weak D match, TRBD2 (5 bases). The CDR3 is 13 residues long. CDR1 is SGHNT, CDR2 YYREEE, per germline (reference sequence). V was shortened by 3 bases and J by 2 bases, with 7 bases between the two germline ends. The CDR3 spells CASSSRDTDTQYF. For the CDR3, the DNA is TGTGCCAGCAGCTCCCGGGACACAGATACGCAGTATTTT.

V and J are TRBV9 and TRBJ2-3; TRBD2 matches at 10 bases. The germline gives CDR1 SGDLS, CDR2 YYNGEE. V gave up 5 bases and J gave up 5 bases; unmatched junction bases: 5. CDR3 length: 14 amino acids. The CDR3 reads CASSLAGAIDTQYF. As DNA, the CDR3 is TGTGCCAGCAGTCTAGCGGGAGCTATAGATACGCAGTATTTT.

The CDR3 loop is CASSLGHRSGRTDTQYF. The CDR3 coding sequence is TGTGCCAGCAGCTTAGGTCACCGTAGCGGGAGGACAGATACGCAGTATTTT. The V and J genes are TRBV11-2 and TRBJ2-3, with 10 bases that match TRBD2. CDR1 and CDR2 (germline): SGHAT, FQNNGV. Trimming at V came to 1 base and at J to 3 bases, leaving 7 bases not matched to a gene. The CDR3 runs 17 residues.

The V gene is TRBV5-1, the J gene TRBJ2-1, with 7 bases matching TRBD1. After removal of 2 bases from V and 4 bases from J, the junction contained 6 bases not matched to a gene. Per germline, CDR1 SGHRS and CDR2 YFSETQ. The CDR3 runs to 15 residues. CDR3: CASSFTGQVYNEQFF. CDR3 nucleotide sequence: TGCGCCAGCAGCTTTACAGGACAGGTTTACAATGAGCAGTTCTTC.

Only a few counts were recorded for this clone. This chain uses TRBV6-5 with TRBJ1-5; 7 positions match TRBD1. With 6 bases clipped from V and 2 bases from J, the junction kept 4 bases outside the gene matches. Germline-derived CDR1 and CDR2 are MNHEY and SVGAGI. CDR3 length: 14 amino acids. CDR3 sequence: CASRQGTGNQPQHF. Here the CDR3 DNA reads TGTGCCAGCAGACAGGGGACGGGCAATCAGCCCCAGCATTTT.

CDR3 region: CASSNLREQYF. For the CDR3, the DNA is TGTGCCAGCAGCAACCTGAGGGAGCAGTACTTC. The V and J genes are TRBV11-2 and TRBJ2-7, with unresolved D. In germline, CDR1 is SGHAT, CDR2 FQNNGV. The CDR3 sequence is 11 residues long. V was cut by 5 bases and J by 7 bases, with 9 bases left in between.

The chain's CDR3 is CSVRGADTQYF. DNA for the CDR3: TGCAGCGTCAGGGGGGCAGATACGCAGTATTTT. V gene TRBV29-1 combines with J gene TRBJ2-3, with a possible D match to TRBD1 (7 bases). Trimming pared 6 bases from V and 4 bases from J, leaving 8 bases between. CDR1 and CDR2 from the germline V gene are SQVTM and ANQGSEA. The CDR3 extends over 11 amino acids.

This rearrangement joins TRBV7-3 to TRBJ2-3; unclear D gene. The CDR3 spans 13 residues. Germline-derived CDR1 and CDR2 are SGHTA and FQGTGA. V gave up 0 bases and J gave up 4 bases, with 5 bases separating them. The DNA for the CDR3 is TGTGCCAGCAGCTTAACGGCCCCAGATACGCAGTATTTT. This codes for CASSLTAPDTQYF.

V is TRBV5-4 and J is TRBJ2-7, with D possibly matching TRBD1 (5 bases). Germline CDR1 reads SGHNT; CDR2 reads YYREEE (reference sequence). The CDR3 loop spans 16 amino acids. Trimming cost V 0 bases and J 0 bases, with 13 bases left between them. The CDR3 here is CASSLGKPTGSYEQYF. The CDR3 DNA reads TGTGCCAGCAGCTTGGGGAAACCTACAGGCTCCTACGAGCAGTACTTC.

The CDR3 spells CASSWTSGRADEQFF. CDR3 bases: TGCGCCAGCAGCTGGACTAGCGGGAGGGCCGATGAGCAGTTCTTC. V usage is TRBV5-1 and J usage is TRBJ2-1; 15 nucleotides align to TRBD2. Germline V lookup: CDR1 SGHRS, CDR2 YFSETQ. The CDR3 has 15 residues. V lost 3 bases, J lost 8 bases, and 3 bases stayed unmatched. The full variable domain, its missing parts supplied by reference TRBV5-1 and TRBJ2-1, is KAGVTQTPRYLIKTRGQQVTLSCSPISGHRSVSWYQQTPGQGLQFLFEYFSETQRNKGNFPGRFSGRQFSNSRSEMNVSTLELGDSALYLCASSWTSGRADEQFFGPGTRLTVL.

This clone has just a few counts. The V gene is TRBV2, the J gene TRBJ1-5; weak D call: TRBD1 (6 bases). The CDR3 sequence is 15 residues long. CDR1 SNHLY and CDR2 FYNNEI come from the germline V gene. Between the trimmed V and J ends, which lost 6 bases and 3 bases, there was a span of 15 bases. CDR3 coding DNA: TGTGCCAGCAGCCCGGACAGCGCTTACAATCAGCCCCAGCATTTT. It codes for CASSPDSAYNQPQHF.

The V gene is TRBV7-3, the J gene TRBJ2-1, with D tentatively TRBD1 (5 bases). Trimming cost V 5 bases and J 4 bases, with 18 bases left between them. CDR1 is SGHTA and CDR2 is FQGTGA in the germline V gene. The CDR3 length is 16 residues. The CDR3 loop is CASSPGIKPRYNEQFF. The CDR3 coding sequence is TGTGCCAGCAGCCCAGGGATTAAGCCCAGGTACAATGAGCAGTTCTTC.

The V gene is TRBV10-3, the J gene TRBJ2-1; 10 bases fit TRBD2. Germline-derived CDR1 and CDR2 are ENHRY and SYGVKD. V shed 10 bases, J shed 7 bases, and the junction held 10 bases outside the gene matches. The CDR3 loop spans 14 amino acids. The CDR3 region is CATVGLAEDNEQFF. As DNA, the CDR3 is TGTGCCACCGTAGGACTAGCGGAGGATAATGAGCAGTTCTTC.

This clone was seen only a few times. This chain links TRBV2 with TRBJ2-7; 12 positions agree with TRBD2. The trim removed 5 bases at V and 7 bases at J, leaving 6 bases unmatched. CDR3 length equals 14 residues. The V gene's germline CDR1 is SNHLY and CDR2 FYNNEI. In DNA form, the CDR3 reads TGTGCCAGCAGTCGGACTAGCGGGATTGTAGAGCAGTACTTC. Translated: CASSRTSGIVEQYF.

This clone was seen just once. CDR3 sequence (DNA): TGTGCCAGTAGTATAGTGGGGAGGGATCGCGATCAGCCCCAGCATTTT. It specifies CASSIVGRDRDQPQHF. The V call is TRBV19, the J call TRBJ1-5; D gene unclear. The CDR3 contains 16 residues. Trimming removed 1 base at V and 5 bases at J, with 15 bases between. CDR1 is LNHDA, CDR2 SQIVND, per germline (reference sequence).

The J gene is TRBJ1-2, the V gene TRBV4-1, with 7 bases lining up with TRBD1. V gave up 4 bases and J gave up 5 bases; unmatched junction bases: 13. The CDR3 is 16 amino acids. Germline CDR1 reads MGHRA; CDR2 reads YSYEKL. The CDR3 sequence: CASSRTGTVASYGYTF. The CDR3 DNA follows: TGCGCCAGCAGCCGCACTGGGACAGTGGCGAGTTATGGCTACACCTTC.

This chain connects TRBV19 to TRBJ2-7, with a possible D match to TRBD2 (6 bases). This CDR3 has 14 residues. The germline V and J ends were trimmed by 3 bases and 1 base, with 10 bases remaining between them. The germline V gene encodes CDR1 LNHDA and CDR2 SQIVND (reference sequence). CDR3 residues: CASSMAGLSYEQYF. The CDR3 region has the DNA TGTGCCAGTAGTATGGCGGGGCTGTCCTACGAGCAGTACTTC.

V and J are TRBV12-5 and TRBJ2-1, with 7 bases identical to TRBD1. After removal of 6 bases from V and 3 bases from J, the junction contained 8 bases not matched to a gene. Germline CDR1 is LGHNT and CDR2 is FRNRAP. This CDR3 contains 15 residues. The CDR3 DNA sequence: TGTGCTAGTGGACCGGGACAGACTAACTACAATGAGCAGTTCTTC. Amino acid sequence: CASGPGQTNYNEQFF. Full variable domain (outside the CDR3, taken from reference TRBV12-5 and TRBJ2-1): DARVTQTPRHKVTEMGQEVTMRCQPILGHNTVFWYRQTMMQGLELLAYFRNRAPLDDSGMPKDRFSAEMPDATLATLKIQPSEPRDSAVYFCASGPGQTNYNEQFFGPGTRLTVL.

In this sample, this clone turned up once. The chain uses TRBV7-8 and TRBJ1-1, with TRBD1 as a possible D gene (6 bases). Germline CDR1 SGHVS, CDR2 FQNEAQ. The CDR3 loop spans 15 amino acids. Trimming removed 5 bases from V and 1 base from J, with 14 bases in between. CDR3 DNA sequence: TGTGCCAGCAGCATTCCCAGGGGCAAGAACACTGAAGCTTTCTTT. Its translation: CASSIPRGKNTEAFF.